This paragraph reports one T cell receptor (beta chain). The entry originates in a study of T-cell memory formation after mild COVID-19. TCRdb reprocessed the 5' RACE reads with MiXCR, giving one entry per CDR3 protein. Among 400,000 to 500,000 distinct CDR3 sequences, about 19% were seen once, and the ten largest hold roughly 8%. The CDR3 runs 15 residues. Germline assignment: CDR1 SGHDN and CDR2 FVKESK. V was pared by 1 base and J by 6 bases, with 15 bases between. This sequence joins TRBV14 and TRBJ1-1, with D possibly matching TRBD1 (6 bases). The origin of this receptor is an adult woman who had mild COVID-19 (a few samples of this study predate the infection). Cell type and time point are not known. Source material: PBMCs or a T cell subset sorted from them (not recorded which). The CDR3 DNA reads TGTGCCAGCAGCCAAGGTGAGACAGGCGGCCCTGAAGCTTTCTTT. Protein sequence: CASSQGETGGPEAFF. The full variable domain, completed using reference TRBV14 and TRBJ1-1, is EAGVTQFPSHSVIEKGQTVTLRCDPISGHDNLYWYRRVMGKEIKFLLHFVKESKQDESGMPNNRFLAERTGGTYSTLKVQPAELEDSGVYFCASSQGETGGPEAFFGQGTRLTVV.